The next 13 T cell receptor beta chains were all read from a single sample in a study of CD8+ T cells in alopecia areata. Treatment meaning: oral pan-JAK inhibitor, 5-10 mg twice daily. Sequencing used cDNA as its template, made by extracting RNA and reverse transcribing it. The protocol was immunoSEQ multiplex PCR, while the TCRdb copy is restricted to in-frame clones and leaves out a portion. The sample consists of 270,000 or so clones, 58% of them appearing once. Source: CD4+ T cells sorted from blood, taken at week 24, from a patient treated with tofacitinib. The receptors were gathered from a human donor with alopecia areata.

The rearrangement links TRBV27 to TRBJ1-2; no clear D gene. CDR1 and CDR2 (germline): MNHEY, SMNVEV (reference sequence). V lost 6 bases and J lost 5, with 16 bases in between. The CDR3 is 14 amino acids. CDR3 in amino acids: CASRRASTLYGYTF. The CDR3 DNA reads TGTGCCAGCAGGAGAGCGTCTACTCTGTATGGCTACACCTTC.

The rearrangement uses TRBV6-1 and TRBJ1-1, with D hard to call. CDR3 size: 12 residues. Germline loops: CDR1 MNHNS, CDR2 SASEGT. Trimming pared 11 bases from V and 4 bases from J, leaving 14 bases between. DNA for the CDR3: TGTGCCTCTCCAGGATTCGGCACTGAAGCTTTCTTT. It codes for CASPGFGTEAFF.

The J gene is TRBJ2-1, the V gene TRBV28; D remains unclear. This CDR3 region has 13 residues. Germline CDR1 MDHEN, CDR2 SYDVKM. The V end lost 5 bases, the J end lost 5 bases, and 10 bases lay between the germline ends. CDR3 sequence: CASSEPSNNEQFF. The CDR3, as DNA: TGTGCCAGCAGTGAGCCGAGTAACAATGAGCAGTTCTTC.

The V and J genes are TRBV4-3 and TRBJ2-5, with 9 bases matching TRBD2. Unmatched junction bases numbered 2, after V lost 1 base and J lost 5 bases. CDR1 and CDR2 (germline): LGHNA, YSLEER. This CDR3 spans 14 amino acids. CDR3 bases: TGCGCCAGCAGCCAAGTAGCGGGGGTGGAGACCCAGTACTTC. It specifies CASSQVAGVETQYF.

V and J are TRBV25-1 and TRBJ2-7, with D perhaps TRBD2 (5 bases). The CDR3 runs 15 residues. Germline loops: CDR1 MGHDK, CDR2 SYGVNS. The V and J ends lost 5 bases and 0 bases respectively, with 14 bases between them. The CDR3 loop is CASSRGSSPSYEQYF. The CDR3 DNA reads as TGTGCCAGCAGTAGAGGGTCTTCGCCCTCCTACGAGCAGTACTTC.

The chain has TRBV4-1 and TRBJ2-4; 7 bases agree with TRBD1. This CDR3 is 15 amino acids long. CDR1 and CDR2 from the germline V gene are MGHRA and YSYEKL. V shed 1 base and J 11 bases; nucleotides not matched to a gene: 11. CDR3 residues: CASSQAFRGPHVQYF. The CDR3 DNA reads TGCGCCAGCAGCCAAGCCTTTAGGGGGCCGCACGTTCAGTACTTC.

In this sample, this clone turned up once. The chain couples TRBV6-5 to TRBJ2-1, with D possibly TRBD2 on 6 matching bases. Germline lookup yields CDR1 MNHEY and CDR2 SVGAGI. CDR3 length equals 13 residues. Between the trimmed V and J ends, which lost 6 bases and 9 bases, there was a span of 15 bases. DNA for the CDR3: TGTGCCAGCAGAAGGACCGGGGGTAGTGAGCAGTTCTTC. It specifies CASRRTGGSEQFF.

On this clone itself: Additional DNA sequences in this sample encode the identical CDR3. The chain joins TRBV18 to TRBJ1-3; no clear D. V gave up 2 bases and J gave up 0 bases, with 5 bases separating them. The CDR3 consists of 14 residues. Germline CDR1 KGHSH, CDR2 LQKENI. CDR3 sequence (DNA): TGTGCCAGCTCACCAGCTGGCTCTGGAAACACCATATATTTT. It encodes CASSPAGSGNTIYF.

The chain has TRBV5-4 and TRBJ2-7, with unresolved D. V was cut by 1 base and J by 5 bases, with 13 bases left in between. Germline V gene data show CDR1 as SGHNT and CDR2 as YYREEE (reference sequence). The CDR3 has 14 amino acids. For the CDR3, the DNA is TGTGCCAGCAGCTTGTTTGCCCTAGGCGACGAGCAGTACTTC. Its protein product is CASSLFALGDEQYF. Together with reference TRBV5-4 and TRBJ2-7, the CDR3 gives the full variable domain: ETGVTQSPTHLIKTRGQQVTLRCSSQSGHNTVSWYQQALGQGPQFIFQYYREEENGRGNFPPRFSGLQFPNYSSELNVNALELDDSALYLCASSLFALGDEQYFGPGTRLTVT.

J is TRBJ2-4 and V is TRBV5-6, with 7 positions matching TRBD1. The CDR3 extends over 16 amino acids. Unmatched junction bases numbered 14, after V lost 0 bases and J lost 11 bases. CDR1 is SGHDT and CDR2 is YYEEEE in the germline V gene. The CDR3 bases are TGTGCCAGCAGCTTGGAGGGACAGATGTCTCCATGGGTTCAGTACTTC. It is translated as CASSLEGQMSPWVQYF.

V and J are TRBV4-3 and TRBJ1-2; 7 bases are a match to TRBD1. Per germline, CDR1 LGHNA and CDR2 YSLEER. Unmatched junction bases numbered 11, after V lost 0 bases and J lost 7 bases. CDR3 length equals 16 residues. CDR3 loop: CASSQDGSTGTSGYTF. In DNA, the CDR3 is TGCGCCAGCAGCCAAGATGGGTCGACAGGGACGAGTGGCTACACCTTC.

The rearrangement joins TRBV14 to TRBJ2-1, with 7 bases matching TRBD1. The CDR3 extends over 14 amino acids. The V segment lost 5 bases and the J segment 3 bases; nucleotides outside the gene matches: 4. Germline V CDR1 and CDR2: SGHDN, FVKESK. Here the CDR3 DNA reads TGTGCCAGCAGCTACAGGGGAAACTACAATGAGCAGTTCTTC. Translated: CASSYRGNYNEQFF.

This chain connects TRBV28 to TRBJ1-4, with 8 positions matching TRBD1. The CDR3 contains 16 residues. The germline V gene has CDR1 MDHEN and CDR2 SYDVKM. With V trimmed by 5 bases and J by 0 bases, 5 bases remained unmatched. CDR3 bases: TGTGCCAGCAGTGCCCAGGGGGCAGCAACTAATGAAAAACTGTTTTTT. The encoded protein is CASSAQGAATNEKLFF.